This TCR beta chain was sequenced for a study of blood T cell repertoires in COVID-19. Looking at the study overall: Acute and convalescent COVID-19 specimens originated in the United States, Italy and Spain. PBMCs, B-cell-depleted T cells, or T cells provided the cDNA or gDNA that made up the material.

Authors' data handling: Amplifying reference gene primers gave estimates of nucleated cell counts. This table comes from immunoSEQ multiplex PCR, and its TCRdb copy is limited to in-frame clones, with some not included. The DNA was the basis for D and trimming; V, J and clone size are from that table. The table shows about 180,000 clones, with roughly nine tenths occurring only once. The V end lost 1 base, the J end lost 7 bases, and 20 bases lay between the germline ends. CDR3 size: 16 residues. Germline loops: CDR1 LGHDT, CDR2 YNNKEL (reference sequence). The clonotype originates from a woman under 40 with active or convalescent COVID-19. The chain carries TRBV3-1 (or the pseudogene TRBV3-2) and TRBJ2-7, with D possibly TRBD1 on 6 matching bases. The sample comprised peripheral blood. CDR3 coding DNA: TGTGCCAGCAGCCAAGGGGGGTTGACAGGCCGGAGGGAGCAGTACTTC. It yields the protein CASSQGGLTGRREQYF.